The entry below gives a single TCR beta chain sequence along with its context. Profiling relied on immunoSEQ multiplex PCR, and the TCRdb table lists in-frame clones only, not all of them. The sample records some 300,000 clones, around 90% being singletons. Germline CDR1 and CDR2: LNHDA and SQIVND (reference sequence). Trimming removed 7 bases from V and 5 bases from J; junction bases left unmatched: 10. The CDR3 loop spans 15 amino acids. This specimen belongs to a study of blood T cell repertoires in COVID-19. The V and J genes are TRBV19 and TRBJ1-3; 8 bases are shared with TRBD1. Sequenced sample: peripheral blood. This TCR derives from a woman in her forties or fifties with COVID-19, enrolled during active disease. The CDR3 is CASNPTGGIRNTIYF. The CDR3 DNA is TGTGCCAGTAACCCCACAGGGGGGATACGAAACACCATATATTTT.